These 11 T cell receptor beta chains share one sample of origin, sequenced in a study of T cells in Graves' hyperthyroidism and ophthalmopathy. It was RNA transcripts that yielded the amplified TCR beta CDR3 regions. First-round RT-PCR of the TCR CDR3 relied on the HTBI primer set. Each CDR3 protein is one row after TCRdb ran MiXCR on the multiplex PCR reads. This table holds 360,000 or so distinct CDR3 sequences, 12% to 15% found once. Sequenced: blood. The receptors come from an older woman with Graves' ophthalmopathy.

This clonotype has at least ten counts. The chain carries TRBV5-5 and TRBJ2-3; D call uncertain. Trimming took off 4 bases at V and 9 bases at J, with 15 bases between the two ends. Looked up from germline, CDR1 is SGHKS and CDR2 is YYEKEE (reference sequence). The CDR3 length is 13 residues. The CDR3: CASSTQAASTQYF. The CDR3 coding sequence is TGTGCCAGCAGCACTCAGGCAGCATCGACGCAGTATTTT.

This clonotype was counted between two and nine times. V usage is TRBV2 and J usage is TRBJ2-7, with a possible D match to TRBD2 (6 bases). CDR1 is SNHLY and CDR2 is FYNNEI in the germline V gene. The germline V and J ends were trimmed by 6 bases and 3 bases, with 12 bases remaining between them. CDR3 length equals 13 residues. The CDR3 sequence is CASRRDQDYEQYF. The CDR3 region has the DNA TGTGCCAGCAGGCGGGACCAAGACTACGAGCAGTACTTC.

This clonotype was observed many times. J is TRBJ2-5 and V is TRBV5-1; D could derive from TRBD1 or TRBD2 (6 bases each). The germline V gene has CDR1 SGHRS and CDR2 YFSETQ. This CDR3 region has 15 residues. Trimming took 3 bases from V and 4 from J, leaving 16 bases between them. The CDR3 DNA follows: TGCGCCAGCAGCTGGGGGGACACGGTGGGAGAGACCCAGTACTTC. This gives the protein CASSWGDTVGETQYF.

This clonotype was recorded many times. V and J are TRBV2 and TRBJ2-7; D call uncertain. The V gene's germline CDR1 is SNHLY and CDR2 FYNNEI. The V end was cut by 4 bases, the J end by 6 bases, with 7 bases between. The CDR3 runs to 11 residues. The CDR3 loop is CASSATAEQYF. CDR3 nucleotide sequence: TGTGCCAGCAGTGCTACAGCCGAGCAGTACTTC.

This clonotype was counted many times. V usage is TRBV5-1 and J usage is TRBJ2-5; D gene unclear. The V gene's germline CDR1 is SGHRS and CDR2 YFSETQ. Trimming left V 0 bases short and J 0 bases short, with 9 bases between. The CDR3 runs to 15 residues. DNA for the CDR3: TGCGCCAGCAGCTTGGCCTCGATGTACCAAGAGACCCAGTACTTC. Its protein product is CASSLASMYQETQYF.

This clonotype was recorded many times. The chain uses TRBV24-1 and TRBJ2-1; TRBD2 might be the D (5 bases). CDR3 length equals 16 residues. Germline CDR1 and CDR2: KGHDR and SFDVKD. Trimming cost V 6 bases and J 8 bases, with 22 bases left between them. CDR3 amino acids: CATSTHRGRGPHEQFF. CDR3 nucleotides: TGTGCCACCAGTACTCACAGAGGGAGAGGCCCCCATGAGCAGTTCTTC.

The chain is built from TRBV9 and TRBJ2-7; 9 nucleotides line up with TRBD1. V was clipped by 4 bases and J by 4 bases; unmatched bases: 6. CDR1 and CDR2 from the germline V gene are SGDLS and YYNGEE. The CDR3 sequence is 14 residues long. CDR3 in amino acids: CASSPRDRDYEQYF. In nucleotides, the CDR3 is TGTGCCAGCAGCCCCAGGGACAGGGATTACGAGCAGTACTTC. Looking up the rest from reference TRBV9 and TRBJ2-7 gives the full variable domain: DSGVTQTPKHLITATGQRVTLRCSPRSGDLSVYWYQQSLDQGLQFLIQYYNGEERAKGNILERFSAQQFPDLHSELNLSSLELGDSALYFCASSPRDRDYEQYFGPGTRLTVT.

The rearrangement uses TRBV12-3 or TRBV12-4 and TRBJ2-5; tentatively, D is TRBD1 or TRBD2 (5 bases each). The V and J ends lost 5 bases and 4 bases respectively, with 8 bases between them. The CDR3 runs to 12 residues. CDR3 DNA sequence: TGTGCCAGCAGTGGGGACCGAGAGACCCAGTACTTC. Its translation is CASSGDRETQYF.

In this sample, this clonotype turned up a few times. The chain uses TRBV12-5 and TRBJ1-1; D uncertain. The CDR3 sequence is 14 residues long. Germline lookup yields CDR1 LGHNT and CDR2 FRNRAP. Trimming cost V 2 bases and J 1 base, with 8 bases left between them. The CDR3 protein is CASGLTAENTEAFF. As DNA, the CDR3 is TGTGCTAGTGGTTTGACGGCCGAGAACACTGAAGCTTTCTTT. The entire variable domain, with the rest obtained from reference TRBV12-5 and TRBJ1-1, is as follows: DARVTQTPRHKVTEMGQEVTMRCQPILGHNTVFWYRQTMMQGLELLAYFRNRAPLDDSGMPKDRFSAEMPDATLATLKIQPSEPRDSAVYFCASGLTAENTEAFFGQGTRLTVV.

This clonotype was seen at least ten times. The chain combines TRBV27 with TRBJ2-2; D is uncertain. The V gene lost 6 bases and the J gene lost 3 bases, with 17 bases spanning the gap. Germline loops: CDR1 MNHEY, CDR2 SMNVEV (reference sequence). This CDR3 spans 16 amino acids. The CDR3: CASRTTGTFDTGELFF. CDR3 sequence (DNA): TGTGCCAGCAGAACCACGGGCACATTCGACACCGGGGAGCTGTTTTTT.

Ten or more counts support this clonotype. The chain recombines TRBV7-9 with TRBJ1-2, with a tentative D call TRBD1 (5 bases). The CDR3 has 13 residues. Looked up from germline, CDR1 is SEHNR and CDR2 is FQNEAQ (reference sequence). V lost 5 bases and J lost 4, with 11 bases in between. The CDR3 here is CASSNGGGYGYTF. The CDR3 nucleotides read TGTGCCAGCAGCAATGGGGGTGGCTATGGCTACACCTTC.